The 23 T cell receptor beta chains in this list originate from one sample, sequenced in a study of CD8 T cells in ankylosing spondylitis (dated by TCRdb to about 2017). Results and caveats for the whole study, not just this receptor: A TCR beta motif of roughly 8 highly homologous amino acid variants appeared characteristic of blood from ankylosing spondylitis patients.

These receptors are not linked to any known antigen. Library preparation was by 5' RACE. The instrument was an Illumina HiSeq 2500. TCRdb reprocessing: public reads trimmed at Q25 with fastp, clones called with MiXCR, in-frame beta chains kept. For every CDR3 protein sequence, its rows merge into one entry that carries the most common genes and DNA. Counted in this sample were under 450,000 distinct CDR3 sequences; more than 15% of them appeared once. The ten largest clones capture 1% of the sample. The sequencing sample was made of blood, either unsorted or a sorted T cell fraction (not recorded which). Source of these receptors: a male donor with ankylosing spondylitis.

This clonotype was observed at least ten times. This sequence joins TRBV4-2 and TRBJ2-3, with TRBD2 matching 14 bases. Germline CDR1 LGHNA, CDR2 YNFKEQ. The CDR3 is made up of 16 amino acids. With V trimmed by 4 bases and J by 3 bases, 3 bases remained unmatched. DNA for the CDR3: TGTGCCAGCAGCCCAGGGACTAGCGGGGGAACAGATACGCAGTATTTT. It translates to CASSPGTSGGTDTQYF.

This clonotype was observed a few times. CDR3 DNA sequence: TGTGCCAGCAGCTTCCCGGCAAGTAAGAACACCGGGGAGCTGTTTTTT. The encoded protein is CASSFPASKNTGELFF. The V call is TRBV7-3, the J call TRBJ2-2, with D unresolved. CDR1 is SGHTA and CDR2 is FQGTGA in the germline V gene. The CDR3 spans 16 residues. Deletions cut 3 bases from V and 1 base from J, with 12 bases between. Supplemented by reference TRBV7-3 and TRBJ2-2, the full variable domain reads GAGVSQTPSNKVTEKGKYVELRCDPISGHTALYWYRQSLGQGPEFLIYFQGTGAADDSGLPNDRFFAVRPEGSVSTLKIQRTERGDSAVYLCASSFPASKNTGELFFGEGSRLTVL.

At least ten counts were recorded for this clonotype. The V and J genes are TRBV5-1 and TRBJ2-1, with 9 bases fitting TRBD1. The trim removed 5 bases at V and 7 bases at J, leaving 10 bases unmatched. The CDR3 sequence is 15 residues long. Germline-derived CDR1 and CDR2 are SGHRS and YFSETQ. In DNA form, the CDR3 reads TGCGCCAGCAGTTCCGGGACAGGGCTTAGGAATGAGCAGTTCTTC. This translates into CASSSGTGLRNEQFF.

This clonotype was observed a few times. The V call is TRBV10-3, the J call TRBJ2-2; TRBD2 matches at 8 bases. J was trimmed by 4 bases and V by 10 bases; bases with no gene match: 5. Germline V CDR1 and CDR2: ENHRY, SYGVKD. CDR3 length: 13 amino acids. CDR3 protein: CASKGLVTGELFF. The CDR3 nucleotides are TGTGCCAGCAAGGGACTAGTCACCGGGGAGCTGTTTTTT.

This clonotype has ten or more counts. V usage is TRBV20-1 and J usage is TRBJ2-2, with 15 nucleotides matching TRBD2. V lost 6 bases and J lost 8; bases outside the gene matches: 10. This CDR3 spans 16 amino acids. Germline-derived CDR1 and CDR2 are DFQATT and SNEGSKA (reference sequence). CDR3 coding DNA: TGCAGTGCGATGCGGACTAGCGGGAGGGGCACTGGGGAGCTGTTTTTT. Protein product: CSAMRTSGRGTGELFF.

The chain has TRBV6-1 and TRBJ1-4, with D perhaps matching TRBD1 (6 bases). Trimming took 6 bases from V and 11 from J, leaving 16 bases between them. The CDR3 runs to 13 residues. Germline V gives CDR1 MNHNS, CDR2 SASEGT. CDR3 in amino acids: CASSPIGGGKLFF. In DNA, the CDR3 is TGTGCCAGCAGCCCGATCGGGGGCGGGAAACTGTTTTTT.

The chain employs TRBV20-1 and TRBJ2-5; 9 bases line up with TRBD2. The germline gives CDR1 DFQATT, CDR2 SNEGSKA (reference sequence). The CDR3 loop spans 13 amino acids. The ends lost 5 bases at V and 1 base at J; junction bases unmatched: 2. As DNA, the CDR3 is TGCAGTGCTGAAGCGGGGGGCCAAGAGACCCAGTACTTC. This gives the protein CSAEAGGQETQYF.

Written as DNA, the CDR3 is TGTGCCACCAGTGACCGAGCGGGAGGGGGCACAGATACGCAGTATTTT. Its translation is CATSDRAGGGTDTQYF. The chain recombines TRBV24-1 with TRBJ2-3; 10 bases are shared with TRBD2. This CDR3 has 16 amino acids. CDR1 KGHDR and CDR2 SFDVKD come from the germline V gene. V lost 4 bases and J lost 1; bases outside the gene matches: 4.

The chain recombines TRBV18 with TRBJ2-7; 10 nucleotides agree with TRBD1. Per the germline V gene, CDR1 is KGHSH and CDR2 is LQKENI. Trimming cost V 3 bases and J 4 bases; bases outside gene matches: 3. CDR3 size: 14 residues. The CDR3, as DNA: TGTGCCAGCTCACCGGGACAGGGGTTATACGAGCAGTACTTC. This sequence encodes CASSPGQGLYEQYF.

J is TRBJ2-7 and V is TRBV6-5; D is unresolved. V shed 0 bases and J shed 2 bases, with 8 bases lying between them. Germline CDR1 reads MNHEY; CDR2 reads SVGAGI. The CDR3 is 14 amino acids. The CDR3 DNA reads as TGTGCCAGCAGTTACTCGTACTTGGCCTACGAGCAGTACTTC. It yields the protein CASSYSYLAYEQYF.

This clonotype was found many times. This chain links TRBV28 with TRBJ1-1, with 7 bases fitting TRBD1. Germline trimming cut 5 bases from V and 0 bases from J; bases unmatched to any gene: 24. Per germline, CDR1 MDHEN and CDR2 SYDVKM. This CDR3 region has 21 residues. The CDR3 DNA reads TGTGCCAGCAGTCTCGACCCCGGGACAGACGTAACCAGAACCTTGAACACTGAAGCTTTCTTT. Translation: CASSLDPGTDVTRTLNTEAFF.

This clonotype turned up a few times. The chain has TRBV7-6 and TRBJ2-1; 11 positions agree with TRBD2. Germline CDR1 SGHVS, CDR2 FNYEAQ. This CDR3 is built from 16 residues. After removal of 3 bases from V and 3 bases from J, the junction contained 4 bases not matched to a gene. The CDR3 bases are TGTGCCAGCAGCTTGGTAGGGACTAGCGGCTACAATGAGCAGTTCTTC. Translating it yields CASSLVGTSGYNEQFF.

The chain employs TRBV14 and TRBJ2-1, with TRBD2 matching 9 bases. This CDR3 is built from 15 residues. The V and J ends lost 3 bases and 8 bases, in that order; junction bases with no gene match: 8. Germline V gene lookup returns CDR1 SGHDN and CDR2 FVKESK. CDR3 nucleotide sequence: TGTGCCAGCAGCCACCCCGGACTAGCGAGTTATGAGCAGTTCTTC. Translated, it gives CASSHPGLASYEQFF.

This sequence joins TRBV10-1 and TRBJ2-1; 10 bases match TRBD2. The junction had 6 bases not matched to a gene; V was cut back by 2 bases and J by 5 bases. The germline CDR1 and CDR2 sequences are WNHNN and SYGVQD (reference sequence). This CDR3 contains 16 residues. The CDR3 region is CASSEVSGGSHNEQFF. The CDR3 coding sequence is TGCGCCAGCAGTGAGGTTAGCGGGGGGTCCCACAATGAGCAGTTCTTC.

This sequence joins TRBV7-6 and TRBJ2-1; possible D gene TRBD2, 5 bases. In germline, CDR1 is SGHVS, CDR2 FNYEAQ. This CDR3 contains 13 residues. V was cut by 5 bases and J by 5 bases, with 10 bases left in between. The CDR3 here is CASSKDSNNEQFF. The CDR3, as DNA: TGTGCCAGCAGCAAGGACTCTAACAATGAGCAGTTCTTC.

The gene calls are TRBV19 and TRBJ1-5; perhaps TRBD1 as D (5 bases). Germline V gives CDR1 LNHDA, CDR2 SQIVND (reference sequence). Trimming shortened V by 3 bases and J by 0 bases, and 9 bases separated the two germline ends. This CDR3 is built from 15 residues. The CDR3 sequence is CASSMEGVSNQPQHF. CDR3 bases: TGTGCCAGTAGTATGGAAGGGGTTAGCAATCAGCCCCAGCATTTT.

The chain joins TRBV21-1 to TRBJ2-7; the table gives TRBD2 as D, unverified against the DNA. TRBV21-1 is designated a pseudogene. CDR3 length equals 17 residues. CDR3 in amino acids: CASSSHPRTSGTYEQYF. CDR3 DNA sequence: TGTGCCAGCAGCTCCCATCCCCGGACTAGCGGTACCTACGAGCAGTACTTC.

The chain recombines TRBV30 with TRBJ1-1, with D hard to call. The V gene lost 0 bases and the J gene lost 3 bases, with 8 bases spanning the gap. From germline, CDR1 is GTSNPN and CDR2 SVGIG (reference sequence). CDR3 length: 13 amino acids. Written as DNA, the CDR3 is TGTGCCTGGAGTGTAAGTCGGGACACTGAAGCTTTCTTT. This encodes CAWSVSRDTEAFF.

This clonotype was recorded a few times. J is TRBJ2-3 and V is TRBV12-3 or TRBV12-4, with D possibly being TRBD2 (6 bases). The CDR3 covers 14 residues. Trimming left V 2 bases short and J 6 bases short, with 12 bases between. The CDR3 sequence is CASSLTGSQDTQYF. For the CDR3, the DNA is TGTGCCAGCAGTTTAACCGGGAGTCAGGATACGCAGTATTTT.

In this sample, this clonotype turned up a few times. The chain combines TRBV7-9 with TRBJ1-4; D perhaps matches TRBD1 (5 bases). There are 15 residues in the CDR3. Per the germline V gene, CDR1 is SEHNR and CDR2 is FQNEAQ (reference sequence). V lost 4 bases and J lost 0, with 9 bases in between. CDR3 loop: CASSSGTATNEKLFF. CDR3 in DNA: TGTGCCAGCAGCTCCGGGACTGCAACTAATGAAAAACTGTTTTTT.

This chain uses TRBV7-9 with TRBJ1-2; no reliable D call. This CDR3 has 12 amino acids. The germline V and J ends were trimmed by 6 bases and 7 bases, with 12 bases remaining between them. Germline loops: CDR1 SEHNR, CDR2 FQNEAQ (reference sequence). CDR3 sequence: CASRSGGGGYTF. The DNA of the CDR3 is TGTGCCAGCAGATCCGGCGGCGGTGGCTACACCTTC.

The V and J genes are TRBV20-1 and TRBJ2-1; D is possibly TRBD1 (6 bases). The CDR3 is 15 residues long. The germline CDR1 and CDR2 sequences are DFQATT and SNEGSKA (reference sequence). With 0 bases removed from V and 3 bases from J, the gap between germline ends came to 12 bases. CDR3 bases: TGCAGTGCTAGAGAAACAGGGCTGGACTACAATGAGCAGTTCTTC. Translating gives CSARETGLDYNEQFF.

The rearrangement joins TRBV14 to TRBJ1-1; D gene uncertain. Germline CDR1 SGHDN, CDR2 FVKESK. The CDR3 totals 13 residues. V dropped 0 bases and J dropped 3 bases, with 5 bases sitting between them. The CDR3 region is CASSQESYTEAFF. Here the CDR3 DNA reads TGTGCCAGCAGCCAAGAGTCCTACACTGAAGCTTTCTTT.